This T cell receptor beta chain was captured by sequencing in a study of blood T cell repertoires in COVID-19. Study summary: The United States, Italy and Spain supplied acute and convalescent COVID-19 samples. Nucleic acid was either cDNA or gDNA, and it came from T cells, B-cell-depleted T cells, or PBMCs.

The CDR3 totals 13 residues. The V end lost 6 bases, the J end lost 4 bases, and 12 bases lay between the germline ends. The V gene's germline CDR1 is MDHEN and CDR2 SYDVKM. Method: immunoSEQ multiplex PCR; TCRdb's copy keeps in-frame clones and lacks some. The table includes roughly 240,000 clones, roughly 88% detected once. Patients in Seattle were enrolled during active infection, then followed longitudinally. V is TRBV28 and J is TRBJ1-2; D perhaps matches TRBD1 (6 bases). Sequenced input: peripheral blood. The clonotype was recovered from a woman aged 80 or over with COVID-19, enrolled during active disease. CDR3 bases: TGTGCCAGCAGCAATACAGGGTCCTATGGCTACACCTTC. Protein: CASSNTGSYGYTF.